This T cell receptor (beta chain) comes out of a study of T cells expressing NK-cell markers. General study points: Each of about six donors carried dominant NKG2C+ clonotypes accounting for roughly 1.0-7.5% of CD8+ T cells.

This CDR3 region has 14 residues. Germline values: CDR1 SGHRS, CDR2 YFSETQ. TCRdb reanalyzed the 5' RACE reads and collapses them to one entry per CDR3 protein, without DNA. The sample data list approximately 150,000 distinct CDR3 sequences. On this clonotype: Its antigen is unidentified.

This TCR was sampled from a woman between 18 and 70 years old in good health. The chain is built from TRBV5-1 and TRBJ1-1; TCRdb lists TRBD1, though no DNA is available to test this call. The sequenced sample was blood T cells: a sorted CD56 or NKG2C T cell subset, CD4+ or CD8+ T cells, or bulk PBMC T cells (not recorded which). The CDR3 is CASSLYGGSTEAFF.